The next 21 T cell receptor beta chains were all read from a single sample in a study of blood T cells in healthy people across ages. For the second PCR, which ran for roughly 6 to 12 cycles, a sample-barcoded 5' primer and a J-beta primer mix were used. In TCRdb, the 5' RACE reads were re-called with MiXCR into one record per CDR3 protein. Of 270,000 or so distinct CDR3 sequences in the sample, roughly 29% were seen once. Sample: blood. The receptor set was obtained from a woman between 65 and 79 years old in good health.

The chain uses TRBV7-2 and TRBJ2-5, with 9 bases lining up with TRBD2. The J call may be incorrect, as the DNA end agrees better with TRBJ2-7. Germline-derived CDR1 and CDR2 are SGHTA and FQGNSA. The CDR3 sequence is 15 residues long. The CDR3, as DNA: TGTGCCAGCAGCTCCCCACTAGCGGGTTTTTACGAGCAGTACTTC. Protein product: CASSSPLAGFYEQYF.

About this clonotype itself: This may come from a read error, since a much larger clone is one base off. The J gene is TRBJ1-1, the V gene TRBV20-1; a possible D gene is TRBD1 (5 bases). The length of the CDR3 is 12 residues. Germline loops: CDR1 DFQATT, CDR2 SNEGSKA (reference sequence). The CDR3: CSSRQSDSETFF. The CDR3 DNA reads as TGCAGTTCTCGACAGTCCGATTCTGAAACTTTCTTT.

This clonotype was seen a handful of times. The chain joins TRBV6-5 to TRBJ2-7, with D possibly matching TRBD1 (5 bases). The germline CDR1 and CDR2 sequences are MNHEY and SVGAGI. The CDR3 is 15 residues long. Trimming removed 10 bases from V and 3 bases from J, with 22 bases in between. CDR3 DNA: TGTGCCACCAACTACCCCCGGCAGGGTGTCTACGAGCAGTACTTC. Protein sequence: CATNYPRQGVYEQYF.

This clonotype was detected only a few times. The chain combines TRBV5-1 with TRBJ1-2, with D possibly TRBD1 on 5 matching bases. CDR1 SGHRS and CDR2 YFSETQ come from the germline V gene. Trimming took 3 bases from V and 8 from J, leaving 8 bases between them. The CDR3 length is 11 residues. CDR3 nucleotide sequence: TGCGCCAGCAGCTCAGAGGGGGGCTACACCTTC. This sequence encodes CASSSEGGYTF.

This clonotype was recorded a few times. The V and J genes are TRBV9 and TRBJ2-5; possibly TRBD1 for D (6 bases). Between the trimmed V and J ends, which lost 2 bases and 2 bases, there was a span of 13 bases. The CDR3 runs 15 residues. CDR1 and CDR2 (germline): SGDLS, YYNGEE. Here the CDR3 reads CASSVLGTIQETQYF. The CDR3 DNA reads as TGTGCCAGCAGCGTGTTAGGGACAATACAAGAGACCCAGTACTTC.

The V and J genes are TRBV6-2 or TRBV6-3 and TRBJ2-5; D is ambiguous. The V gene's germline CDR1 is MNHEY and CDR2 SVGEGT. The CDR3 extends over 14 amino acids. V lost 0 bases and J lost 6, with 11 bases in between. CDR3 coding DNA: TGTGCCAGCAGTTACTCGAACCCAGCTCAGACCCAGTACTTC. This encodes CASSYSNPAQTQYF.

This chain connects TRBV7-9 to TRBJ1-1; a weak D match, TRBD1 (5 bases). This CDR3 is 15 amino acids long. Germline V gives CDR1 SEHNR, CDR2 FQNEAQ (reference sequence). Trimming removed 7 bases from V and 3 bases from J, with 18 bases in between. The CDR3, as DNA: TGTGCCAGCACCCGTAATAGTCCAGGGTACACTGAAGCTTTCTTT. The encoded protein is CASTRNSPGYTEAFF.

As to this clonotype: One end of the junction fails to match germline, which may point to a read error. The CDR3 bases are TGCGCCGGCAGCTTGGAACTAACTCCTTCGAACATTCAGTACTTC. Its protein is CAGSLELTPSNIQYF. J is TRBJ2-4 and V is TRBV5-1; no clear D. The CDR3 has 15 amino acids. Germline CDR1 is SGHRS and CDR2 is YFSETQ.

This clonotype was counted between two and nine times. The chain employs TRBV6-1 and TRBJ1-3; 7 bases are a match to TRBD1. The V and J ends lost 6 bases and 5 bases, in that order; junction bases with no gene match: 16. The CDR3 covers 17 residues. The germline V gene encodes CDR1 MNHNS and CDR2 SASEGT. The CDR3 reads CASREPVGRDRRNTIYF. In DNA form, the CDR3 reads TGTGCCAGCAGGGAGCCGGTGGGCAGGGACAGAAGAAACACCATATATTTT.

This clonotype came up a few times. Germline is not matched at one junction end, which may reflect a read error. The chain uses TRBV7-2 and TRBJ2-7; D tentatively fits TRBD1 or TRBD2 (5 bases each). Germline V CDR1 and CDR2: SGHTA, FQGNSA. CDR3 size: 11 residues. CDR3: CASSQRMQGVF. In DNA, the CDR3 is TGTGCCAGCAGCCAGAGAATGCAGGGAGTCTTC.

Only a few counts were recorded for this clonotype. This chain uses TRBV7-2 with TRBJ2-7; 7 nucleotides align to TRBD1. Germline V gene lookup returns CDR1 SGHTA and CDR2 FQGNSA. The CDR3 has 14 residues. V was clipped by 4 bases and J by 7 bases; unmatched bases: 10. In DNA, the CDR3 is TGTGCCAGCAGCTCAGGGACAGTACAGCGGGAGCAGTACTTC. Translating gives CASSSGTVQREQYF.

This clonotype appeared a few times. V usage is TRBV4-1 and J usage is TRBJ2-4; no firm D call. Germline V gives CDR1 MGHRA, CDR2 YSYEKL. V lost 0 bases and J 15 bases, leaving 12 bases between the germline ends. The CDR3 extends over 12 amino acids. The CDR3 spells CASSQEVGLPYF. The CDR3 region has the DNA TGCGCCAGCAGCCAAGAAGTCGGTTTGCCGTACTTC.

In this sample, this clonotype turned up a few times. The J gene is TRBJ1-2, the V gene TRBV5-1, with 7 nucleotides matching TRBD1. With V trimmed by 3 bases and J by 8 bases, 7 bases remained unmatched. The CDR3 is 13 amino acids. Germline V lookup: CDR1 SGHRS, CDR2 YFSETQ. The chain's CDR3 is CASSSTGDKGYTF. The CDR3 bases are TGCGCCAGCAGCTCTACAGGGGACAAAGGCTACACCTTC.

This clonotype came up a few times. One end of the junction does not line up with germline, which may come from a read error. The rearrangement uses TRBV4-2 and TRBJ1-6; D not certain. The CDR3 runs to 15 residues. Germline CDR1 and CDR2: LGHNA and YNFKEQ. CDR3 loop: CASNQVSQYNSPLHF. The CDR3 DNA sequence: TGTGCCAGCAACCAAGTTTCCCAGTATAATTCACCCCTCCACTTT.

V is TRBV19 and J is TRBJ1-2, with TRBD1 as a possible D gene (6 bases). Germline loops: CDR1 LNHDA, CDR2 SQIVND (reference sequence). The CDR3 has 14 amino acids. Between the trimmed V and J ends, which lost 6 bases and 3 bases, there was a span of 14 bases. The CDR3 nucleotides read TGTGCCAGTAGCTCGCGTCAGGGGTACTATGGCTACACCTTC. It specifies CASSSRQGYYGYTF.

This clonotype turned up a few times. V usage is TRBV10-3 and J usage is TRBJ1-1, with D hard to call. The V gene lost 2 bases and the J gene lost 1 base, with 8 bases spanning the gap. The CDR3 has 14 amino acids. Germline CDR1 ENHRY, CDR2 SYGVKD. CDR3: CAISELRTNTEAFF. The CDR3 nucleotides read TGTGCCATCAGTGAGCTCAGAACGAACACTGAAGCTTTCTTT.

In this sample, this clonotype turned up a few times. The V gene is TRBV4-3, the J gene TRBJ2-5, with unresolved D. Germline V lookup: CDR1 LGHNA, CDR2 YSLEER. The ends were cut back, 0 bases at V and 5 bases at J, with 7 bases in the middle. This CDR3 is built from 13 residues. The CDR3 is CASSQDARETQYF. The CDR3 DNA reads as TGCGCCAGCAGCCAAGACGCGCGGGAGACCCAGTACTTC.

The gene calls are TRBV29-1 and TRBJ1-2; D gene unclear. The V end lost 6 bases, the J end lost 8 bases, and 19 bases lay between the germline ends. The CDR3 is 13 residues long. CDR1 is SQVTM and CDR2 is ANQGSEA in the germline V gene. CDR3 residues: CSVGEGLSGGYTF. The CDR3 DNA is TGCAGCGTCGGGGAAGGACTCTCGGGCGGCTACACCTTC. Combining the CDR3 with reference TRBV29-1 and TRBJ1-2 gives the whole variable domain SAVISQKPSRDICQRGTSLTIQCQVDSQVTMMFWYRQQPGQSLTLIATANQGSEATYESGFVIDKFPISRPNLTFSTLTVSNMSPEDSSIYLCSVGEGLSGGYTFGSGTRLTVV.

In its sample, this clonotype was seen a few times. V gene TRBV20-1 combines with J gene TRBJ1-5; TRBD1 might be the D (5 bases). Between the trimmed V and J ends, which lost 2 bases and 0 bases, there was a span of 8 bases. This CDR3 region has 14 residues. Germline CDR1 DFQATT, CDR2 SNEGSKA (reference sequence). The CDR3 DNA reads TGCAGTGCTAGACCGGGGGGTAGCAATCAGCCCCAGCATTTT. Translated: CSARPGGSNQPQHF.

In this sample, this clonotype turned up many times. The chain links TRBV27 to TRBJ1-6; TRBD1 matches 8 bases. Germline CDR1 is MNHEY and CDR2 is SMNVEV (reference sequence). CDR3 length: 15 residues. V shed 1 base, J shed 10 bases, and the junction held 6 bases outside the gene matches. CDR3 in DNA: TGTGCCAGCAGTTTATGGACAGGGAGGGTCTCACCCCTCCACTTT. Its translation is CASSLWTGRVSPLHF.

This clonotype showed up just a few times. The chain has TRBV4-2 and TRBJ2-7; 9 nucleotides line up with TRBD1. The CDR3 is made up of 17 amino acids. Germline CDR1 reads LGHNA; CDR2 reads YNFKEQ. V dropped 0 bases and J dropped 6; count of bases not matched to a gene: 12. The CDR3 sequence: CASSQDKGYRDRVEQYF. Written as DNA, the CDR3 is TGTGCCAGCAGCCAAGATAAGGGATACCGGGACAGGGTCGAGCAGTACTTC.